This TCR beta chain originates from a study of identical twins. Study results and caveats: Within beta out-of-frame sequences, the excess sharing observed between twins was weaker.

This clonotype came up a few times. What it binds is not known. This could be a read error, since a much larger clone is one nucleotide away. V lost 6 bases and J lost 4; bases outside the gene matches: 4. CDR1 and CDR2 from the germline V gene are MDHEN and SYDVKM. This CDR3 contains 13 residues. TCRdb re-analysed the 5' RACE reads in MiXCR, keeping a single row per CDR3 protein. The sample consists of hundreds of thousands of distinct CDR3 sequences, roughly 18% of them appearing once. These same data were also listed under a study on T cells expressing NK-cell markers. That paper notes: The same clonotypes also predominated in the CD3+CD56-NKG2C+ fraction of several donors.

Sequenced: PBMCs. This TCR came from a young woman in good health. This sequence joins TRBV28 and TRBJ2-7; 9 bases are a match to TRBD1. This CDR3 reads CASRPGTGYEQYF. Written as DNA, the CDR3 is TGTGCCAGCAGGCCCGGGACAGGGTACGAGCAGTACTTC.